This is a list of T cell receptor beta chains from one sample in a study of T cell repertoires in cytomegalovirus infection. These TCRs are of unknown antigen specificity. TCRdb reprocessed the reads via MiXCR and lists one record per CDR3 protein. The table lists about 830,000 distinct CDR3 sequences, about 31% of them singletons. The starting material was cultured CD8+ T cells from PBMCs, obtained from culture after CMV antigen stimulation. The source of these receptors is a human donor in good health (CMV status not recorded). Some clones in this sample may be carry-over from other donors' samples. The CDR3 runs from the conserved cysteine through the conserved F or W. Fields, in order: clone size, J gene, V gene, D gene, CDR3 DNA, CDR3 protein. D genes are given only for firm matches. Clone sizes are given selectively: once, few, many, or a class where the clone is expanded.

few TRBJ1-2 TRBV4-1 . TGCGCCAGCAGCAGTCTTGGTGCAGGGCCTACCCCTAACTATGGCTACACCTTC CASSSLGAGPTPNYGYTF
. TRBJ2-2 TRBV9 . TGTGCCAGCAGCCACCGGGGGGAGCTGTTTTTT CASSHRGELFF
many TRBJ2-3 TRBV12-5 . TGTGCTAGTGGTCTAGGGGCAGATACGCAGTATTTT CASGLGADTQYF
few TRBJ2-1 TRBV7-6 . TGTGCCAGCAGCCTTCTAGCGTTCGGTTTCGATGAGCAGTTCTTC CASSLLAFGFDEQFF
few TRBJ2-7 TRBV7-9 . TGTGCCAGCACTCTTGACAGCTCCTACGAGCAGTACTTC CASTLDSSYEQYF
many TRBJ1-2 TRBV7-2 TRBD1 TGTGCCAGCAGCCAACTTAAGACAGGGGCGATTGGCTACACCTTC CASSQLKTGAIGYTF
. TRBJ1-1 TRBV5-6 . TGTGCCAGCAGCAGAATGGGGACGGTAAGGTTAAAGGGAATAACTGAAGCTTTCTTT CASSRMGTVRLKGITEAFF
. TRBJ2-3 TRBV25-1 . TGTGCCAGCAGTGAATGGCTGAATACGCAGTATTTT CASSEWLNTQYF
. TRBJ1-4 TRBV6-5 . TGTGCCAGCAGTTACGTGGGTCCAACTAATGAAAAACTGTTTTTT CASSYVGPTNEKLFF
. TRBJ2-7 TRBV7-6 . TGTGCCAGCAGCGACCCGGGACAACAGGGCGAGCAGTACTTC CASSDPGQQGEQYF
few TRBJ1-2 TRBV7-9 . TGTGCCAGCAGTCCCACAGTGGACTATGGCTACACCTTC CASSPTVDYGYTF
few TRBJ2-1 TRBV5-1 TRBD2 TGCGCCAGCAGCTTGGGTAGCGGGATAGGGTTCTTC CASSLGSGIGFF
. TRBJ2-5 TRBV12-3/TRBV12-4 . TGTGCCAGCCGACCGGGGCGGGGCCAAGAGACCCAGTACTTC CASRPGRGQETQYF
. TRBJ2-1 TRBV7-9 . TGTGCCAGCAGCTTGGGAGACAGCCCTCGACTCATCGATGAGCAGTTCTTC CASSLGDSPRLIDEQFF
many TRBJ2-5 TRBV12-3/TRBV12-4 . TGTGCCAGCAGTTTCCTAGTCGAGGGGGGAAACCAAGAGACCCAGTACTTC CASSFLVEGGNQETQYF
few TRBJ2-7 TRBV6-5 . TGTGCCAGCAGCCCATTTCGGGCGGACTACGAGCAGTACTTC CASSPFRADYEQYF
. TRBJ2-7 TRBV27 TRBD1 TGTGCCAGCCCTCCGGGACAGGGGGCGAACGAGCAGTACTTC CASPPGQGANEQYF
few TRBJ2-5 TRBV20-1 TRBD2 TGCAGTGCTAGATCTCATAGCGGGGGGGCGAGGGAGACCCAGTACTTC CSARSHSGGARETQYF
. TRBJ2-7 TRBV4-2 TRBD2 TGTGCCAGCAGCCATTCCCTGGCGGGGGACTCCTACGAGCAGTACTTC CASSHSLAGDSYEQYF
. TRBJ2-1 TRBV18 TRBD2 TGTGCCAGCTCACACAGCGGGGGGCAGTACAATGAGCAGTTCTTC CASSHSGGQYNEQFF
many TRBJ1-1 TRBV6-2/TRBV6-3 . TGTGCCAGCAGGCGCATGGACAGTTTGAACACTGAAGCTTTCTTT CASRRMDSLNTEAFF
. TRBJ2-7 TRBV5-6 TRBD2 TGTGCCAGCAGCTCAAGGGGGAAGGTAGCGGGGGGATACGAGCAGTACTTC CASSSRGKVAGGYEQYF
. TRBJ2-6 TRBV2 . TGTGCCAGCAGTGGGCCGGGGGCTGGGGCCAACGTCCTGACTTTC CASSGPGAGANVLTF
. TRBJ2-5 TRBV12-3/TRBV12-4 TRBD1 TGTGCCAGCAGTTTAAGAGGGGACAGGTCACAAGAGACCCAGTACTTC CASSLRGDRSQETQYF
few TRBJ2-7 TRBV10-3 . TGTGCCATCGGGAGCCACGAGCAGTACTTC CAIGSHEQYF
. TRBJ2-5 TRBV5-1 . TGCGCCAGCAGCTTGGAAGGGATGGCCAGGTACCAAGAGACCCAGTACTTC CASSLEGMARYQETQYF
. TRBJ2-2 TRBV9 TRBD2 TGTGCCAGCAGCGTAGATCGCGGGGGGGCCCACACCGGGGAGCTGTTTTTT CASSVDRGGAHTGELFF
many TRBJ2-2 TRBV19 . TGTGCCAGTAGTACGGGAAACACGAACACCGGGGAGCTGTTTTTT CASSTGNTNTGELFF
. TRBJ2-3 TRBV7-8 TRBD1 TGTGCCAGCAGCCTAGGGACAGAGGGTCTTACGGATACGCAGTATTTT CASSLGTEGLTDTQYF
. TRBJ2-7 TRBV12-3/TRBV12-4 TRBD1 TGTGCCAGCAGATACGACCTCCCCGACAGGGGTACCTGCGAGCAGTACTTC CASRYDLPDRGTCEQYF
. TRBJ1-5 TRBV6-6 . TGTGCCAGCCTCGGCCTTTCCAATCAGCCCCAGCATTTT CASLGLSNQPQHF
. TRBJ2-4 TRBV6-1 TRBD1 TGTGTCAGCAGTGGTCCGGGACAGGGGGCACCAGACATTCAGTACTTC CVSSGPGQGAPDIQYF
few TRBJ1-2 TRBV4-2 TRBD1 TGTGCCAGCAGCCAACATCCGTCGGGACAGGAGGGCTACACCTTC CASSQHPSGQEGYTF